This entry is about one T cell receptor (beta chain). The antigen remains undetermined. The data are from a study of long-term antiretroviral therapy in people with HIV. Assay version v3.0 of immunoSEQ was used, and it was run at survey level. Sequencing used immunoSEQ multiplex PCR; TCRdb keeps in-frame clones, though not all of them. The sample consists of approximately 14,000 clones, roughly 80% of them appearing once. Study-wide results and limits: Dominant in the repertoire at all time points were clones expanded before ART.

Trimming removed 3 bases from V and 9 bases from J, with 9 bases in between. Germline assignment: CDR1 SGHDT and CDR2 YYEEEE. This CDR3 comprises 11 residues. The sample here was unsorted PBMCs, taken just before starting antiretroviral therapy. The origin of this receptor is a man in his forties with HIV. V gene TRBV5-6 combines with J gene TRBJ1-1; maybe TRBD1 (5 bases). CDR3: CASSSSGQAFF. As DNA, the CDR3 is TGTGCCAGCAGCTCGTCAGGGCAAGCTTTCTTT.